This TCR beta chain is from a study of blood T cell repertoires in COVID-19. Donors were grouped by their self-reported clinical history. Per the authors' pipeline: Estimation of nucleated cell counts relied on the amplification of reference gene primers. Method: immunoSEQ multiplex PCR; TCRdb's copy keeps in-frame clones and lacks some. From that table come the V and J calls and clone size; the DNA was used to work out D and trimming. The sample has 300,000 to 400,000 clones, 90% to 95% seen once. The specimen sequenced was PBMCs or T cells enriched from blood (not recorded which). This sequence originates from a woman aged 25 to 39 who had been exposed to COVID-19.

CDR3 protein: CASSPTTGPNQPQHF. The CDR3, as DNA: TGTGCCAGCTCACCTACCACAGGGCCTAATCAGCCCCAGCATTTT. The chain uses TRBV18 and TRBJ1-5, with D possibly TRBD1 on 6 matching bases. Germline values: CDR1 KGHSH, CDR2 LQKENI. Between the trimmed V and J ends, which lost 3 bases and 4 bases, there was a span of 13 bases. The length of the CDR3 is 15 residues.